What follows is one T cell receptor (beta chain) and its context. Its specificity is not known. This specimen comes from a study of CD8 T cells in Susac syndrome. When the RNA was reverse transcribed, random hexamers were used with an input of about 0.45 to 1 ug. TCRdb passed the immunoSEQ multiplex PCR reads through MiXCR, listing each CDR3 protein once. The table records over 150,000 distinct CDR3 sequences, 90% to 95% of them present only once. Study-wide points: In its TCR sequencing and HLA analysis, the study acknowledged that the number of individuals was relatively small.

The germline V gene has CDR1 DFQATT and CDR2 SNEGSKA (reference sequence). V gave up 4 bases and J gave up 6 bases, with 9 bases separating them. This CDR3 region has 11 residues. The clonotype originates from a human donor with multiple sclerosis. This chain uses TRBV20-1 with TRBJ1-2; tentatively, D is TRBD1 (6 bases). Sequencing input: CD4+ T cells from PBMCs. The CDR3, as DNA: TGCAGTGCTACAGGGGCACATGGCTACACCTTC. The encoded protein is CSATGAHGYTF.